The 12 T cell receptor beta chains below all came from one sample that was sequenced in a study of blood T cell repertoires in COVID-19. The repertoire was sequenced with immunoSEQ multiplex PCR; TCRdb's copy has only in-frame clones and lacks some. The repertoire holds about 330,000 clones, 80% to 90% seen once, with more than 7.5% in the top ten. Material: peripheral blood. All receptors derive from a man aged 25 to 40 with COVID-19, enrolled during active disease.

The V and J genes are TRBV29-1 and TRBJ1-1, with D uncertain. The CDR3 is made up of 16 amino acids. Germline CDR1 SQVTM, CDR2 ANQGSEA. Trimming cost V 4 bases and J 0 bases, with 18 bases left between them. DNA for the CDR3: TGCAGCGTTGTAGACCCATTACAGAGTATGAACACTGAAGCTTTCTTT. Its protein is CSVVDPLQSMNTEAFF.

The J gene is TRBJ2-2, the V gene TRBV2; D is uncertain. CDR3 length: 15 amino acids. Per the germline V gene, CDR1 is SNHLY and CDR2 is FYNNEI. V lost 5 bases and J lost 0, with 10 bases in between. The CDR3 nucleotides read TGTGCCAGCAGTTCCCCCCCGGCGAACACCGGGGAGCTGTTTTTT. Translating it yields CASSSPPANTGELFF.

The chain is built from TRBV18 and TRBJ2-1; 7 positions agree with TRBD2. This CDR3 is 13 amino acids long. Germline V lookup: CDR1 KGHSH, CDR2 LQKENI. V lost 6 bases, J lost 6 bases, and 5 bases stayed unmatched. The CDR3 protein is CASSPGTTNEQFF. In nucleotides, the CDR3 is TGTGCCAGCTCCCCCGGGACTACCAATGAGCAGTTCTTC.

CDR3 DNA: TGTGCCAGCAGCGCCAGGGGTCAGCCCCAGCATTTT. Translation: CASSARGQPQHF. The rearrangement uses TRBV6-6 and TRBJ1-5; a possible D gene is TRBD1 (6 bases). V was shortened by 6 bases and J by 6 bases, with 9 bases between the two germline ends. CDR1 is MNHNY and CDR2 is SVGAGI in the germline V gene (reference sequence). CDR3 length: 12 residues.

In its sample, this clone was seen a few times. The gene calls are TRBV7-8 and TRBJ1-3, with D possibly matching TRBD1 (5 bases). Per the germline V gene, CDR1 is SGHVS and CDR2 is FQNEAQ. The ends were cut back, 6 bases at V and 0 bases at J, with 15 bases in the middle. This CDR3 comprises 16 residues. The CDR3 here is CASRPRQMVSGNTIYF. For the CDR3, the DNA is TGTGCCAGCAGACCCCGACAGATGGTCTCTGGAAACACCATATATTTT.

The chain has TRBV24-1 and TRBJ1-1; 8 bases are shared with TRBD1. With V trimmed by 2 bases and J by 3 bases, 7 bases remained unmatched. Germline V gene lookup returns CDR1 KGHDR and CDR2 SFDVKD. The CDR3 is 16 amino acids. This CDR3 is CATSDSTRGRYTEAFF. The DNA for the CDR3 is TGTGCCACCAGTGATTCGACCAGGGGGCGATACACTGAAGCTTTCTTT.

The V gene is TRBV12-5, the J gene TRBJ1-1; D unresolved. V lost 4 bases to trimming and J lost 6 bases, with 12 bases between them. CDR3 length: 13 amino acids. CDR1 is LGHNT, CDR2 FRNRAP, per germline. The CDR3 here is CASGSRGVSEAFF. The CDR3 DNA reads TGTGCTAGTGGTTCCCGCGGGGTTTCTGAAGCTTTCTTT.

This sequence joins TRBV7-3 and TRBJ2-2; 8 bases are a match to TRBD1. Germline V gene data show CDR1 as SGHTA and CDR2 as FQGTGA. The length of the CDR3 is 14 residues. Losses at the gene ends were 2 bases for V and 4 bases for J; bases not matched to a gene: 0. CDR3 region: CASSLQGATGELFF. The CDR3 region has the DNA TGTGCCAGCAGCTTACAGGGGGCCACCGGGGAGCTGTTTTTT.

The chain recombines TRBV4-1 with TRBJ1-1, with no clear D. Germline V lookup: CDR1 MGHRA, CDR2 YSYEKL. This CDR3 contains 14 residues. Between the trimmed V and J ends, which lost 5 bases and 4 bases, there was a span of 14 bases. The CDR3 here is CASSSQLPGTEAFF. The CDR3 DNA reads TGCGCCAGCAGCTCTCAGCTCCCGGGCACTGAAGCTTTCTTT.

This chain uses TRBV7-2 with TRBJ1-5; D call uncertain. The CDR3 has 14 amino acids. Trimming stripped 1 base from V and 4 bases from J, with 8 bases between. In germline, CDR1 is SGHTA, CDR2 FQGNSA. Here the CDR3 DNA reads TGTGCCAGCAGCTTAGGATTGGAGAATCAGCCCCAGCATTTT. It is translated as CASSLGLENQPQHF.

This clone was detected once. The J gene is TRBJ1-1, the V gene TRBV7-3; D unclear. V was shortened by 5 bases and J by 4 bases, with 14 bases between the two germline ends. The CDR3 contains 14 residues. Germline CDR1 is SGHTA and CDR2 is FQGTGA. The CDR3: CASSLLGESTEAFF. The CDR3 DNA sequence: TGTGCCAGCAGCCTACTTGGTGAATCCACTGAAGCTTTCTTT.

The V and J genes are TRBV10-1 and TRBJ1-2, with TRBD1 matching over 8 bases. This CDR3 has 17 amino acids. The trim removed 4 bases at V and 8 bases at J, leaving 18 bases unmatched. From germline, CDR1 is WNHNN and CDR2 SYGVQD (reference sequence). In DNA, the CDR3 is TGCGCCAGCAGTGGCAGCAGGACAGGGAGGAGATCGAGCGGCTACACCTTC. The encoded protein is CASSGSRTGRRSSGYTF.